The T cell receptor (beta chain) described here comes from a study of cytomegalovirus exposure and HLA in healthy donors. Germline CDR1 KGHSH, CDR2 LQKENI. The CDR3 has 17 residues. J was trimmed by 6 bases and V by 3 bases; bases with no gene match: 15. Broader study findings: While the bulk of TCR sequences proved rare, some public TCRs turned up in many donors. TCR beta V- and J-gene trimming was later associated with a missense DCLRE1C variant. It was 150 to 200 TCR beta chains that were listed as cytomegalovirus-associated.

Although they were nominally healthy when sampled, donors likely had unrecorded immune exposures. Amplification used 60 Vbeta primers and 13 Jbeta primers. The table came from immunoSEQ multiplex PCR; TCRdb's copy has only in-frame clones and leaves some out. Here the sample spans 200,000 to 250,000 clones, roughly 78% being singletons. With respect to this clone: As yet, its antigen is unknown.

The chain employs TRBV18 and TRBJ2-7; 9 positions agree with TRBD2. The sequence derives from a boy between 10 and 17 years old in good health and CMV-seronegative. Material for sequencing was PBMCs. The CDR3 DNA sequence: TGTGCCAGCTCACCGGCGGGCGGGGGGGCCGGTTTTCGCGAGCAGTACTTC. Translating it yields CASSPAGGGAGFREQYF. The complete variable domain, with remaining parts taken from reference TRBV18 and TRBJ2-7, reads NAGVMQNPRHLVRRRGQEARLRCSPMKGHSHVYWYRQLPEEGLKFMVYLQKENIIDESGMPKERFSAEFPKEGPSILRIQQVVRGDSAAYFCASSPAGGGAGFREQYFGPGTRLTVT.